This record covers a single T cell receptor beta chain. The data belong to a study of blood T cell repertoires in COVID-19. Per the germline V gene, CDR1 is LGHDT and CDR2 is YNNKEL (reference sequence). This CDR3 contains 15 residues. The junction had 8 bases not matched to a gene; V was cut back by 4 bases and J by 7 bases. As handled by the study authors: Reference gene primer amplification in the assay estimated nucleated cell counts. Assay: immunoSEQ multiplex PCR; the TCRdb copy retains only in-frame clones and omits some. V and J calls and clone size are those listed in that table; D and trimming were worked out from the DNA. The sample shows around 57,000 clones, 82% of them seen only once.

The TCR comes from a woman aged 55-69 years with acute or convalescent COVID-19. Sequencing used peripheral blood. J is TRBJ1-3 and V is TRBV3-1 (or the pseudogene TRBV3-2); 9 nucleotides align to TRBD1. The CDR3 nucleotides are TGTGCCAGCAGCCTTCCCGGGACAGGGCGGAACACCATATATTTT. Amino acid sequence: CASSLPGTGRNTIYF.